This T cell receptor beta chain stems from a study of cytomegalovirus exposure and HLA in healthy donors. Profiled with immunoSEQ multiplex PCR; TCRdb holds only in-frame clones, not every one. This sample has fewer than 140,000 clones, with approximately 90% found just once. With 4 bases removed from V and 5 bases from J, the gap between germline ends came to 3 bases. This CDR3 spans 11 amino acids. Germline CDR1 SGHKS, CDR2 YYEKEE (reference sequence). This TCR was sampled from a woman aged 18-29 years in good health and CMV-seropositive. Material: PBMCs. V gene TRBV5-5 combines with J gene TRBJ1-4; D remains unclear. CDR3: CASSLNEKLFF. The CDR3 region has the DNA TGTGCCAGCAGCCTCAATGAAAAACTGTTTTTT.